This T cell receptor beta chain comes out of a study of blood T cells in healthy people across ages. About the research overall: Template switching recovered approximately one barcoded beta molecule for every two T cells. Study-wide results and caveats: Getting older went along with TCR beta diversity per million T cells dropping roughly linearly. Long-lived and aged donors differed, with more naive CD4+ cells and higher diversity in the long-lived.

To note about this clonotype: The antigen remains unidentified.

Per germline, CDR1 ENHRY and CDR2 SYGVKD. The V segment lost 11 bases and the J segment 4 bases; nucleotides outside the gene matches: 9. This CDR3 contains 15 residues. It was with a sample-barcoded 5' primer and a J-beta primer mix that a second PCR of roughly 7 to 12 cycles was run. TCRdb recomputed calls from the 5' RACE reads with MiXCR, one row per CDR3 protein. This table holds some 760,000 distinct CDR3 sequences, 20% to 25% found once. The sample was also reused in another study, on T cells of mothers and their children.

The chain links TRBV10-3 to TRBJ2-5, with 14 bases lining up with TRBD2. The sequencing sample was made of blood. The receptor comes from a boy between 10 and 17 years old in good health. The CDR3 sequence is CAVGGTSGGLETQYF. The DNA for the CDR3 is TGTGCCGTCGGGGGGACTAGCGGGGGTTTAGAGACCCAGTACTTC.